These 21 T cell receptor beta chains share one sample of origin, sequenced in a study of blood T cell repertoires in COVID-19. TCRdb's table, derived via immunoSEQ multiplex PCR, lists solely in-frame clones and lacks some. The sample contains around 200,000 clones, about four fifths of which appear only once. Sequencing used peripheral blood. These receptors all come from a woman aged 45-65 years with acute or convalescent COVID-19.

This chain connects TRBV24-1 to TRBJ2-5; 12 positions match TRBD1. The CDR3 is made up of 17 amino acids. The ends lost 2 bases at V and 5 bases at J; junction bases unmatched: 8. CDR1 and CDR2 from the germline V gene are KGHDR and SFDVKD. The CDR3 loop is CATSDSPGQGAVETQYF. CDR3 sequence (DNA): TGTGCCACCAGTGATTCCCCGGGACAGGGGGCTGTGGAGACCCAGTACTTC.

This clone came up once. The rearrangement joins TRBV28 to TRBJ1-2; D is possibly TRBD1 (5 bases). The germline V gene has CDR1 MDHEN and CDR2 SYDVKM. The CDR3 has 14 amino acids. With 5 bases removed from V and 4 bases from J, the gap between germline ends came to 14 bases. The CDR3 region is CASSPLTVTYGYTF. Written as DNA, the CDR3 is TGTGCCAGCAGTCCCTTGACAGTCACCTATGGCTACACCTTC.

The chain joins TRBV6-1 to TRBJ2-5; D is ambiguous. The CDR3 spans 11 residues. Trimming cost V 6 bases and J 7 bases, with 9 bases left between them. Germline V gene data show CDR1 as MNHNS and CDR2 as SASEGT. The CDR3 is CASSPPGTQYF. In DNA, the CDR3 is TGTGCCAGCAGCCCCCCCGGGACCCAGTACTTC.

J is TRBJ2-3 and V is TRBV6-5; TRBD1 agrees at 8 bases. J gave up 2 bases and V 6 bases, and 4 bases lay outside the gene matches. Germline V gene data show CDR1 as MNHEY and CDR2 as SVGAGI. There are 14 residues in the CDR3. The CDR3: CASRPGQDTDTQYF. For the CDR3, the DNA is TGTGCCAGCAGGCCGGGACAGGACACAGATACGCAGTATTTT.

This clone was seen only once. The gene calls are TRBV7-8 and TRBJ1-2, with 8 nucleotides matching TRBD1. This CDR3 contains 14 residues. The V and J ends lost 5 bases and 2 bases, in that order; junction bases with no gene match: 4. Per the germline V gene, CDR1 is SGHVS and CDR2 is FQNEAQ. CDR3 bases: TGTGCCAGCAGCGCGACAGGGGTGAACTATGGCTACACCTTC. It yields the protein CASSATGVNYGYTF.

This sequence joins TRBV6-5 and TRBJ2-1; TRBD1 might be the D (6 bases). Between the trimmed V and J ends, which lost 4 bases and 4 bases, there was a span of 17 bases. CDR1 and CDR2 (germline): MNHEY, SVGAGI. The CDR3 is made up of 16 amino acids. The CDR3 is CASSFKFSRGYNEQFF. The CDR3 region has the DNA TGTGCCAGCAGTTTCAAATTCAGCAGGGGATACAATGAGCAGTTCTTC.

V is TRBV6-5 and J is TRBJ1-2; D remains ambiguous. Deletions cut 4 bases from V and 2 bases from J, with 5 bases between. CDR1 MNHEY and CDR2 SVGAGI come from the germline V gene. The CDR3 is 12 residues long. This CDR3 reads CASSSVNYGYTF. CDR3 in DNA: TGTGCCAGCAGTTCCGTGAACTATGGCTACACCTTC.

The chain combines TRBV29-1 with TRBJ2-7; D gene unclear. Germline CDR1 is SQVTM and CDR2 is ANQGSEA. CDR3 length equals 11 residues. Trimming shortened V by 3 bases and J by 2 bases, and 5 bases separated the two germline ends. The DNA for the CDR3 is TGCAGCGTTGAGGCGGCCTACGAGCAGTACTTC. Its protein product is CSVEAAYEQYF.

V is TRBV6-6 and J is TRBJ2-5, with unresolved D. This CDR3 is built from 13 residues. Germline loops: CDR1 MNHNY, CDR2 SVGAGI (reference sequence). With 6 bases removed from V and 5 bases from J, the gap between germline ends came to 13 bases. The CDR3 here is CASSPSRMETQYF. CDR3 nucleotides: TGTGCCAGCAGCCCGAGTAGAATGGAGACCCAGTACTTC.

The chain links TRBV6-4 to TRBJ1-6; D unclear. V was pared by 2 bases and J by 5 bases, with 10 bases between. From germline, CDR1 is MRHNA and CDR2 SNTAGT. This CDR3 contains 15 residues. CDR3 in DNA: TGTGCCAGCAGTGACGGGCAGGCCGATAATTCACCCCTCCACTTT. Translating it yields CASSDGQADNSPLHF.

As DNA, the CDR3 is TGCGCCAGCAGGACTAGGGCCTCTGAAGCTTTCTTT. As protein: CASRTRASEAFF. V and J are TRBV10-2 and TRBJ1-1, with D uncertain. V was cut by 6 bases and J by 6 bases, with 11 bases left in between. CDR1 and CDR2 (germline): WSHSY, SAAADI. The CDR3 runs to 12 residues.

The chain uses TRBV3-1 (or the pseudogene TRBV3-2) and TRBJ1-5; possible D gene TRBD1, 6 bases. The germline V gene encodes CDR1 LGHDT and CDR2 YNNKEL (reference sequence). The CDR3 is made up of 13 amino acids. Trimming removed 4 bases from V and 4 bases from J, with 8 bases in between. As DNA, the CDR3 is TGTGCCAGCAGCCCCGGACAGAATCAGCCCCAGCATTTT. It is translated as CASSPGQNQPQHF.

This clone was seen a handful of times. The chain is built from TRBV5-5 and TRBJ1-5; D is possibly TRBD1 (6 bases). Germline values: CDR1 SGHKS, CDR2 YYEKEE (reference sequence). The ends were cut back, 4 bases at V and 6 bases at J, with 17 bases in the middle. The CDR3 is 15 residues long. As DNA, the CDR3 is TGTGCCAGCAGCGCCTCAACAGGGTTCAGTCAGCCCCAGCATTTT. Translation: CASSASTGFSQPQHF.

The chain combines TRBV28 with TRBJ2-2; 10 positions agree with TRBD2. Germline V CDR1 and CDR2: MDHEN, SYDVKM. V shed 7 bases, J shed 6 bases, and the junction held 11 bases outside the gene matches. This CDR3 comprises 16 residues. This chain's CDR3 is CASTPAGLADAGELFF. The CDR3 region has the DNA TGTGCCAGCACCCCCGCCGGACTAGCGGACGCCGGGGAGCTGTTTTTT. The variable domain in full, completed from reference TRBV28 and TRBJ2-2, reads DVKVTQSSRYLVKRTGEKVFLECVQDMDHENMFWYRQDPGLGLRLIYFSYDVKMKEKGDIPEGYSVSREKKERFSLILESASTNQTSMYLCASTPAGLADAGELFFGEGSRLTVL.

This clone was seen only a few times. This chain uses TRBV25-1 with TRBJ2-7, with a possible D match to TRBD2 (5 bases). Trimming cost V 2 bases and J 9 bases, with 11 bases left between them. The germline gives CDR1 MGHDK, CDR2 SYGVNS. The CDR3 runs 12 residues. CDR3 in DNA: TGTGCCAGCAGTGAAGGGAGCGGCCCGCAGTACTTC. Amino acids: CASSEGSGPQYF.

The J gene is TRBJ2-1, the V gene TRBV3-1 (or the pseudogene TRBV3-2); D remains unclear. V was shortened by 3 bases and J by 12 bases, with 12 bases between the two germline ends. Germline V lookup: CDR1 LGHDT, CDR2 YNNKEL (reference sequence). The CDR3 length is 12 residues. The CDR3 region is CASSQPGLPQFF. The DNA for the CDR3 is TGTGCCAGCAGCCAGCCCGGTCTTCCGCAGTTCTTC.

CDR3 residues: CASSLTTGSGNTIYF. DNA of the CDR3: TGCGCCAGCAGCTTGACTACAGGGTCTGGAAACACCATATATTTT. The chain combines TRBV5-1 with TRBJ1-3; possible D gene TRBD1, 6 bases. The CDR3 has 15 amino acids. Germline-derived CDR1 and CDR2 are SGHRS and YFSETQ. V shed 1 base and J shed 1 base, with 9 bases lying between them.

The CDR3 bases are TGTGCCAGCAGTTTTAAGCTTGGGACTAGCGGGCCGACGGCCTACGAGCAGTACTTC. This codes for CASSFKLGTSGPTAYEQYF. This chain joins TRBV27 and TRBJ2-7, with TRBD2 identical over 12 bases. The J segment lost 2 bases and the V segment lost 3 bases, leaving 14 bases of the junction unmatched. The CDR3 runs to 19 residues. Per the germline V gene, CDR1 is MNHEY and CDR2 is SMNVEV (reference sequence).

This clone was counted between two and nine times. Here the CDR3 reads CSGGILTDTQYF. Written as DNA, the CDR3 is TGCAGCGGCGGGATCCTTACAGATACGCAGTATTTT. The chain links TRBV29-1 to TRBJ2-3; a weak D match, TRBD2 (6 bases). From germline, CDR1 is SQVTM and CDR2 ANQGSEA. Trimming shortened V by 7 bases and J by 3 bases, and 11 bases separated the two germline ends. This CDR3 spans 12 amino acids.

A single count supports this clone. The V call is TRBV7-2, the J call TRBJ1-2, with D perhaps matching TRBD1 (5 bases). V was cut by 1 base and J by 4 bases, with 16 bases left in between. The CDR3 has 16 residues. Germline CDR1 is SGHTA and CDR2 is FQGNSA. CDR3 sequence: CASSLGYDSNLYGYTF. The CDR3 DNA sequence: TGTGCCAGCAGCTTAGGATATGACAGTAATCTCTATGGCTACACCTTC. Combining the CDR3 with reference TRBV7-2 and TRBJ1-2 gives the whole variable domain GAGVSQSPSNKVTEKGKDVELRCDPISGHTALYWYRQSLGQGLEFLIYFQGNSAPDKSGLPSDRFSAERTGGSVSTLTIQRTQQEDSAVYLCASSLGYDSNLYGYTFGSGTRLTVV.

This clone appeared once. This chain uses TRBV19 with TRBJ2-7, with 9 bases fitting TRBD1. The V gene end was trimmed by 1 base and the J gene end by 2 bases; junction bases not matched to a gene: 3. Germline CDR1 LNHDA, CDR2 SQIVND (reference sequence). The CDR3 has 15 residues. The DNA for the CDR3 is TGTGCCAGTAGTATAGCGACAGGGGGACCCTACGAGCAGTACTTC. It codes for CASSIATGGPYEQYF.